One sample yielded the 8 T cell receptor delta chains listed below, sequenced in a study of gamma delta lymphoproliferative disorders and STAT genes (dated by TCRdb to the late 2010s). Genomic DNA from peripheral blood mononuclear cells isolated from patients and controls was used for TCR sequencing. The protocol used for the library was multiplex PCR. Sequencing used an Illumina MiSeq. The public reads were reprocessed by TCRdb using CATT, and rows of matching DNA were later combined. The sample table contains 2,000 to 2,500 delta-chain clones; only one count was recorded for approximately 1.5% of them. The ten largest make up 46% of the sample. Sequencing was done on a sample of blood. These receptors were obtained from a human donor in good health.

On this clone itself: This sequence is one base from a far larger clone and is likely a read error. The same CDR3 is also encoded by other DNA sequences in this sample. The chain couples TRDV3 to TRDJ1, with 10 bases aligning to TRDD3. Germline CDR1 and CDR2: TVYSNPD and GDNSRS (reference sequence). The V segment lost 4 bases and the J segment 0 bases; nucleotides outside the gene matches: 26. The CDR3 contains 21 residues. The DNA for the CDR3 is TGTGCCTCTCCTTCCGGCCTTCCGCCCGTACTGGGGGATCAAAACACCGATAAACTCATCTTT. Protein: CASPSGLPPVLGDQNTDKLIF.

With regard to this clone: The protein TCRdb gives is from a much larger clone and does not agree with this DNA's translation at residue 4, likely a read error; the protein shown here comes from the DNA. The chain uses TRDV2 and TRDJ1; 11 positions match TRDD3. The CDR3 is made up of 19 amino acids. Germline V lookup: CDR1 GEAIGNYY, CDR2 EKD. The CDR3 spells CACNTVHLGDTQYTDKLIF. The CDR3 bases are TGTGCCTGTAACACCGTTCATCTGGGGGATACTCAGTACACCGATAAACTCATCTTT.

Of note for this clone: TCRdb attributes to this sequence the protein of a much larger clone, which differs from the DNA translation at residue 10; a read error is likely, and the protein displayed is translated from the DNA. The V and J genes are TRDV2 and TRDJ1, with 8 positions matching TRDD3. In germline, CDR1 is GEAIGNYY, CDR2 EKD. The CDR3 sequence is 14 residues long. CDR3 nucleotides: TGTGCCTGTGACAAACTGGGGGGTACCGTTAAACTCATCTTT. It encodes CACDKLGGTVKLIF.

As to this clone: This DNA's translation differs at residue 8 from TCRdb's protein, which comes from a much larger clone; a read error is likely, and the protein shown is translated from the DNA. The chain has TRDV2 and TRDJ1, with 7 bases fitting TRDD3. Per the germline V gene, CDR1 is GEAIGNYY and CDR2 is EKD. The CDR3 covers 14 residues. V was clipped by 2 bases and J by 2 bases; unmatched bases: 4. In nucleotides, the CDR3 is TGTGCCTGTGACAAACTGGGGAGTACCGATAAACTCATCTTT. Its translation: CACDKLGSTDKLIF.

This clone was seen ten or more times. The likely explanation is a read error, given a far larger clone one base away. The chain carries TRDV3 and TRDJ1, with TRDD3 matching over 8 bases. The CDR3 runs to 22 residues. V shed 3 bases and J 0 bases; nucleotides not matched to a gene: 30. The germline gives CDR1 TVYSNPD, CDR2 GDNSRS (reference sequence). The CDR3 nucleotides read TGTGCCTTGCCCTATCCTTTGACTGGGGGGCCTCCAGTAGAGGAGTACACCGATAAACTCATCTTT. Encoded protein: CALPYPLTGGPPVEEYTDKLIF.

This clone appeared a few times. TCRdb lists the protein of a much larger clone for this DNA, which differs at residue 3, so this is likely a read error; the protein given here is translated from the DNA itself. This chain joins TRDV3 and TRDJ1, with TRDD3 matching over 11 bases. The CDR3 loop spans 16 amino acids. V was pared by 5 bases and J by 3 bases, with 14 bases of the junction left unmatched. Germline V gives CDR1 TVYSNPD, CDR2 GDNSRS (reference sequence). The CDR3 protein is CAVPKGLGDMADKLIF. CDR3 sequence (DNA): TGTGCCGTCCCCAAAGGACTGGGGGATATGGCCGATAAACTCATCTTT.

As concerns this clone: The protein that TCRdb holds for this DNA derives from a much larger clone and differs from the translated DNA at residue 9, which likely indicates a read error; the protein shown here is translated from the DNA. The rearrangement joins TRDV3 to TRDJ1; 7 bases line up with TRDD3. Losses at the gene ends were 4 bases for V and 0 bases for J; bases not matched to a gene: 11. The germline gives CDR1 TVYSNPD, CDR2 GDNSRS (reference sequence). The CDR3 contains 15 residues. CDR3 residues: CASPGRGDDTDKLIF. The CDR3 nucleotides read TGTGCCTCCCCGGGCAGGGGGGATGACACCGATAAACTCATCTTT.

This clone turned up a few times. A far larger clone is a single base away, which makes a read error likely. The same CDR3 can be traced to other DNA sequences in this sample. The chain is built from TRAV29/DV5 and TRDJ1, with 9 bases matching TRDD3. This CDR3 spans 20 amino acids. CDR1 and CDR2 from the germline V gene are NSMFDY and ISSIKDK. DNA of the CDR3: TGTGCAGCAAGCGCCTCTTCCCCAGGGGGATACTCACCGTACACCGATAAACTCATCTTC. Translating it yields CAASASSPGGYSPYTDKLIF.